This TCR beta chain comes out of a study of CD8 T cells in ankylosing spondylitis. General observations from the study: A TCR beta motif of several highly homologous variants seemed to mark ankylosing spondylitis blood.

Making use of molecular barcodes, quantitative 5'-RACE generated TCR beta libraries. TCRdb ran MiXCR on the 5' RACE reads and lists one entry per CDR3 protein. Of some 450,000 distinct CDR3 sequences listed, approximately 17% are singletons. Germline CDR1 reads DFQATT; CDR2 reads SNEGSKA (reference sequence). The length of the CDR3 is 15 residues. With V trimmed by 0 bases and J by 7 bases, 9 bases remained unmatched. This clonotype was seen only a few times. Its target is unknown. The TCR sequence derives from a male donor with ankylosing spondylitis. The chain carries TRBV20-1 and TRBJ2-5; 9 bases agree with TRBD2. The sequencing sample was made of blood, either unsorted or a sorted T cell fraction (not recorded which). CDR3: CSARDLVGLAGTQYF. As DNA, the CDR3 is TGCAGTGCTAGAGACTTGGTGGGACTAGCAGGGACCCAGTACTTC.